One sample yielded the 19 T cell receptor beta chains listed below, sequenced in a study of vaccination and CD4 T cells after COVID-19. An Oncomine TCR Beta short-read assay was used to sequence the DNA from cultured CD4+ T cells. TCRdb reprocessed the PCR reads with MiXCR, giving one entry per CDR3 protein. The table has about 20,000 distinct CDR3 sequences, around 59% seen once. Their target antigens are unknown. Treatment of the sample: approximately 9-day PBMC culture with coronavirus spike peptide pools or control peptides (ViraFEST assay). The material sequenced was CD4+ T cells from blood, cultured in vitro. These TCRs come from a human donor who had recovered from COVID-19.

The J gene is TRBJ2-3, the V gene TRBV5-1; 12 bases match TRBD2. Germline V gives CDR1 SGHRS, CDR2 YFSETQ. CDR3 size: 16 residues. The trim removed 4 bases at V and 1 base at J, leaving 4 bases unmatched. The chain's CDR3 is CASSPGLAGRTDTQYF. The CDR3 DNA reads as TGCGCCAGCAGCCCCGGACTAGCGGGACGCACAGATACGCAGTATTTT.

The rearrangement joins TRBV5-7 to TRBJ1-2, with unresolved D. TRBV5-7 is filed as an ORF, its function uncertain. This CDR3 has 15 amino acids. The germline V and J ends were trimmed by 1 base and 5 bases, with 15 bases remaining between them. DNA of the CDR3: TGTGCCAGCAGCTTGAGGGTCAGCGATGAGTATGGCTACACCTTC. Protein: CASSLRVSDEYGYTF.

This sequence joins TRBV11-3 and TRBJ1-1; a possible D gene is TRBD1 (5 bases). Germline-derived CDR1 and CDR2 are SGHNT and YENEEA. The V end lost 1 base, the J end lost 7 bases, and 16 bases lay between the germline ends. The CDR3 runs 15 residues. Written as DNA, the CDR3 is TGTGCCAGCAGCTTAGGGGGCCGGGGTAGTGGTGAAGCTTTCTTT. Translation: CASSLGGRGSGEAFF.

The V gene is TRBV7-2, the J gene TRBJ2-1; tentatively, D is TRBD1 (6 bases). This CDR3 spans 14 amino acids. Germline V gene sequence: CDR1 SGHTA, CDR2 FQGNSA. Trimming removed 1 base at V and 9 bases at J, with 13 bases between. CDR3 loop: CASSLGVQGGEQFF. CDR3 DNA: TGTGCCAGCAGCTTAGGAGTACAGGGCGGTGAGCAGTTCTTC.

This chain connects TRBV7-9 to TRBJ1-1; perhaps TRBD1 as D (5 bases). The V gene's germline CDR1 is SEHNR and CDR2 FQNEAQ (reference sequence). Trimming took 4 bases from V and 9 from J, leaving 12 bases between them. The CDR3 is made up of 12 amino acids. This CDR3 is CASSSQAAKAFF. The DNA of the CDR3 is TGTGCCAGCAGCTCACAGGCTGCGAAAGCTTTCTTT.

V and J are TRBV10-3 and TRBJ1-4; no clear D gene. This CDR3 has 12 amino acids. The germline CDR1 and CDR2 sequences are ENHRY and SYGVKD. The germline V and J ends were trimmed by 0 bases and 15 bases, with 11 bases remaining between them. The CDR3 coding sequence is TGTGCCATCAGTGAGTCGCCAGGACGGATGTTTTTT. This gives the protein CAISESPGRMFF.

This clonotype has more than one count but fewer than ten. The chain recombines TRBV19 with TRBJ1-5; 12 bases map to TRBD1. With V trimmed by 5 bases and J by 1 base, 12 bases remained unmatched. The CDR3 extends over 19 amino acids. Germline loops: CDR1 LNHDA, CDR2 SQIVND (reference sequence). CDR3 sequence: CASSPPGQGALGSNQPQHF. CDR3 in DNA: TGTGCCAGTAGTCCCCCGGGACAGGGGGCATTAGGAAGCAATCAGCCCCAGCATTTT.

There are a few counts of this clonotype. The chain joins TRBV19 to TRBJ2-5; 9 bases are a match to TRBD2. The V and J ends lost 5 bases and 5 bases, in that order; junction bases with no gene match: 6. The CDR3 is made up of 14 amino acids. Germline V gene data show CDR1 as LNHDA and CDR2 as SQIVND (reference sequence). DNA for the CDR3: TGTGCCAGTAGTCCTAGCGGGACCGGTGAGACCCAGTACTTC. Translation: CASSPSGTGETQYF.

The chain's CDR3 is CASSLRKPVLAAPAHNEQFF. CDR3 sequence (DNA): TGTGCCAGCAGTTTAAGGAAGCCCGTCCTAGCGGCCCCGGCCCACAATGAGCAGTTCTTC. The chain has TRBV28 and TRBJ2-1, with TRBD2 matching over 7 bases. The germline V gene has CDR1 MDHEN and CDR2 SYDVKM. This CDR3 has 20 residues. The V gene end was trimmed by 2 bases and the J gene end by 5 bases; junction bases not matched to a gene: 21.

This chain links TRBV7-2 with TRBJ2-7, with a weak D call TRBD2 (5 bases). The CDR3 is 12 residues long. Germline-derived CDR1 and CDR2 are SGHTA and FQGNSA. V was shortened by 5 bases and J by 6 bases, with 11 bases between the two germline ends. The CDR3 protein is CASSKTGIEQYF. CDR3 DNA sequence: TGTGCCAGCAGCAAAACGGGGATCGAGCAGTACTTC.

The chain has TRBV7-9 and TRBJ2-1; tentatively, D is TRBD2 (5 bases). The CDR3 spans 17 residues. Germline V gene data show CDR1 as SEHNR and CDR2 as FQNEAQ (reference sequence). V was clipped by 1 base and J by 4 bases, with 17 bases between them. This CDR3 reads CASSLETSTVGYNEQFF. The CDR3 coding sequence is TGTGCCAGCAGCTTAGAAACTAGTACAGTGGGGTACAATGAGCAGTTCTTC.

This chain joins TRBV28 and TRBJ1-1; no firm D call. With 7 bases removed from V and 4 bases from J, the gap between germline ends came to 13 bases. This CDR3 has 13 amino acids. CDR1 and CDR2 (germline): MDHEN, SYDVKM. The CDR3 bases are TGTGCCAGCACCCTAATGGCGAGCACTGAAGCTTTCTTT. Its translation: CASTLMASTEAFF.

The chain joins TRBV15 to TRBJ2-4; 8 positions match TRBD2. This CDR3 contains 16 residues. Per the germline V gene, CDR1 is LNHNV and CDR2 is YYDKDF (reference sequence). The V segment lost 0 bases and the J segment 8 bases; nucleotides outside the gene matches: 9. CDR3 DNA: TGTGCCACCAGCAGAGACTTGGATAGCGGGATTGACATTCAGTACTTC. Protein product: CATSRDLDSGIDIQYF.

This clonotype was observed a handful of times. The chain couples TRBV19 to TRBJ1-1; D is unresolved. V gave up 4 bases and J gave up 10 bases, with 16 bases separating them. From germline, CDR1 is LNHDA and CDR2 SQIVND (reference sequence). The CDR3 is made up of 13 amino acids. The CDR3 nucleotides read TGTGCCAGTAGTAACCCAGACGAGTCGGGAGCTTTCTTT. This translates into CASSNPDESGAFF. Drawing the rest from reference TRBV19 and TRBJ1-1, the complete variable domain is DGGITQSPKYLFRKEGQNVTLSCEQNLNHDAMYWYRQDPGQGLRLIYYSQIVNDFQKGDIAEGYSVSREKKESFPLTVTSAQKNPTAFYLCASSNPDESGAFFGQGTRLTVV.

This clonotype was picked up a small number of times. The gene calls are TRBV21-1 and TRBJ2-3; the listed D gene, TRBD2, was not tested against the DNA. TRBV21-1 is noted as a pseudogene. The CDR3 has 14 residues. The DNA of the CDR3 is TGTGCCAGCCTAAGGGCCTGCAACACAGATACGCAGTATTTT. It encodes CASLRACNTDTQYF.

The chain joins TRBV2 to TRBJ2-3; 9 bases match TRBD1. This CDR3 comprises 14 residues. The V gene end was trimmed by 6 bases and the J gene end by 4 bases; junction bases not matched to a gene: 5. Germline assignment: CDR1 SNHLY and CDR2 FYNNEI. CDR3 DNA sequence: TGTGCCAGCAGCTTACAGGGGGCAGCAGATACGCAGTATTTT. Protein sequence: CASSLQGAADTQYF.

The chain has TRBV20-1 and TRBJ2-3; 14 nucleotides agree with TRBD2. This CDR3 is 15 amino acids long. Germline assignment: CDR1 DFQATT and CDR2 SNEGSKA (reference sequence). V lost 5 bases and J lost 11; bases outside the gene matches: 12. The CDR3 bases are TGCAGTGCTCCCACGGGGGGACTAGCGGGAGTTAAGCAGTATTTT. Translation: CSAPTGGLAGVKQYF.

The chain carries TRBV6-1 and TRBJ1-2, with D possibly TRBD1 on 6 matching bases. Germline CDR1 and CDR2: MNHNS and SASEGT. V was cut by 2 bases and J by 4 bases, with 26 bases left in between. This CDR3 region has 19 residues. The CDR3 DNA follows: TGTGCCAGCAGTGAACACCTCTCACAGGGTCTACTTCGGGGCTATGGCTACACCTTC. Translation gives CASSEHLSQGLLRGYGYTF.

The chain has TRBV6-1 and TRBJ2-5, with 7 bases fitting TRBD2. The CDR3 totals 13 residues. J was trimmed by 7 bases and V by 8 bases; bases with no gene match: 10. Germline V gene lookup returns CDR1 MNHNS and CDR2 SASEGT. The CDR3 region is CASGGGERGTQYF. CDR3 bases: TGTGCCAGCGGGGGGGGAGAGAGGGGGACCCAGTACTTC.